This T cell receptor beta chain emerged from a study of T cells in Graves' hyperthyroidism and ophthalmopathy. This clonotype was seen many times. Germline V gene lookup returns CDR1 SGHTA and CDR2 FQGNSA. This CDR3 is 17 amino acids long. V lost 5 bases, J lost 4 bases, and 23 bases lay in between. Amplified TCR beta CDR3 regions came from RNA transcripts. RT-PCR in the first round (using the HTBI primer set) targeted the TCR CDR3. TCRdb called the multiplex PCR reads again in MiXCR, with one record for every CDR3 protein. The sample consists of 450,000 to 650,000 distinct CDR3 sequences, 17% of them appearing once.

The rearrangement joins TRBV7-2 to TRBJ2-5; D gene ambiguous. What was sequenced was blood. This sequence originates from a woman aged 18-29 years with Graves' ophthalmopathy. The CDR3 DNA is TGTGCCAGCAGCCCCACCGGCCTTCTCCTGTCCCCAGAGACCCAGTACTTC. Protein product: CASSPTGLLLSPETQYF. The whole variable domain, remainder taken from reference TRBV7-2 and TRBJ2-5, is GAGVSQSPSNKVTEKGKDVELRCDPISGHTALYWYRQSLGQGLEFLIYFQGNSAPDKSGLPSDRFSAERTGGSVSTLTIQRTQQEDSAVYLCASSPTGLLLSPETQYFGPGTRLLVL.